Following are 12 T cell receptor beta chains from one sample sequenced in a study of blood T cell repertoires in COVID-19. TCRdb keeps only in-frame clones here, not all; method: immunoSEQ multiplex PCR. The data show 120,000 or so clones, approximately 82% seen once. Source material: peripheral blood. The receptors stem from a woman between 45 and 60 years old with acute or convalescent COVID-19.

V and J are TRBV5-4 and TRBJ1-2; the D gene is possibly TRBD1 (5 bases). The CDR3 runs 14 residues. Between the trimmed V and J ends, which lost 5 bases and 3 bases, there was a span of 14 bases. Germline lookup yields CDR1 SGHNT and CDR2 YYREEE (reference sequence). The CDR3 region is CASRRTGTDYGYTF. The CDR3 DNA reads TGTGCCAGCAGAAGAACAGGAACTGACTATGGCTACACCTTC.

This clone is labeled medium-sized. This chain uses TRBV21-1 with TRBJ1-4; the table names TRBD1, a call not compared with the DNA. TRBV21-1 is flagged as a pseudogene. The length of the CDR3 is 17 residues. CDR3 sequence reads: CASSKAGTGGLGEKLFF. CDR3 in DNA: TGTGCCAGCAGCAAAGCGGGGACAGGGGGCTTGGGTGAAAAACTGTTTTTT.

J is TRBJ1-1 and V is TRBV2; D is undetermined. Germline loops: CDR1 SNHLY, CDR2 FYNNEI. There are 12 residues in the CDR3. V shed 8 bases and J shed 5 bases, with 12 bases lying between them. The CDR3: CASVSPRTEAFF. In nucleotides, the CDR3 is TGTGCCAGCGTCTCCCCCAGGACTGAAGCTTTCTTT.

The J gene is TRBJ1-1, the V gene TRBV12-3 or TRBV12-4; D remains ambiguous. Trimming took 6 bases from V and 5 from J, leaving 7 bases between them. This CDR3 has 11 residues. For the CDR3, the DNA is TGTGCCAGCAGCCCCCGGACTGAAGCTTTCTTT. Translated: CASSPRTEAFF.

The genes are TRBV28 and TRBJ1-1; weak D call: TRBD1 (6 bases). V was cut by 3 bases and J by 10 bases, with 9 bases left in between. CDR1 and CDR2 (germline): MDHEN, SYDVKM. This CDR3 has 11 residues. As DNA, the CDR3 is TGTGCCAGCAGTTTGAGGGGGATAGCTTTCTTT. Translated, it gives CASSLRGIAFF.

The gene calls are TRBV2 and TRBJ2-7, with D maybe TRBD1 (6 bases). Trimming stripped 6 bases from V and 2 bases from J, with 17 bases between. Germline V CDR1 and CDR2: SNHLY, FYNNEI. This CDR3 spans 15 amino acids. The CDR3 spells CASSPRGGRAYEQYF. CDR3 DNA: TGTGCCAGCAGCCCCCGAGGGGGTAGGGCCTACGAGCAGTACTTC. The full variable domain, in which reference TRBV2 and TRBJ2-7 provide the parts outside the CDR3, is EPEVTQTPSHQVTQMGQEVILRCVPISNHLYFYWYRQILGQKVEFLVSFYNNEISEKSEIFDDQFSVERPDGSNFTLKIRSTKLEDSAMYFCASSPRGGRAYEQYFGPGTRLTVT.

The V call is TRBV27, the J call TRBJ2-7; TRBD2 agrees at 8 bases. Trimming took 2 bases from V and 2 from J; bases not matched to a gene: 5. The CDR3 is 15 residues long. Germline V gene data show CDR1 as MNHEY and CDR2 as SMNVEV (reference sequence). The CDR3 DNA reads TGTGCCAGCAGTTTAGGACGGGAGGGCCCCTACGAGCAGTACTTC. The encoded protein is CASSLGREGPYEQYF.

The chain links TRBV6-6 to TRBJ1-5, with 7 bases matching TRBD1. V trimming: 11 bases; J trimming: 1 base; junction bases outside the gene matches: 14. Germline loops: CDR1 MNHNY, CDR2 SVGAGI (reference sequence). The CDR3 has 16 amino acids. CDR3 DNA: TGTGCCGCCAACCCGACAGGGACTGCGAGCAATCAGCCCCAGCATTTT. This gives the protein CAANPTGTASNQPQHF.

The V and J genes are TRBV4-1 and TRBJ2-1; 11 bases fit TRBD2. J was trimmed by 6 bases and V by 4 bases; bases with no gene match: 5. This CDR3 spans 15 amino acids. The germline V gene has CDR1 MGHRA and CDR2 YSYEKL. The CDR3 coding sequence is TGCGCCAGCAGCCCACTAGCGGGGGAAATCAATGAGCAGTTCTTC. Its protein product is CASSPLAGEINEQFF.

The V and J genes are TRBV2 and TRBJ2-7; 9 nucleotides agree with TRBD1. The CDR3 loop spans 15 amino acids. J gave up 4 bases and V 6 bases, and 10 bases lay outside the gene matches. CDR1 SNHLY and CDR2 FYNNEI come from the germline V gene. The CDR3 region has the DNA TGTGCCAGCAGCGGCCCTGGACAGGGGAGGTACGAGCAGTACTTC. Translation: CASSGPGQGRYEQYF.

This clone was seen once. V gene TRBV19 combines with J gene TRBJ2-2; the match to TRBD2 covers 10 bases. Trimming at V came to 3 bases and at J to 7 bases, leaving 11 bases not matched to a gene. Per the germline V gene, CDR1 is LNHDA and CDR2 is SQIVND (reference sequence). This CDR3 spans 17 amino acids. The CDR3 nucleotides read TGTGCCAGTAGTATGCAGCGGCTAGCGGGAGTGATCGGGGAGCTGTTTTTT. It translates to CASSMQRLAGVIGELFF.

The CDR3 bases are TGTGCCAGCTCGCCGGGACAATGGGATTATGGCTACACCTTC. Its translation: CASSPGQWDYGYTF. The V call is TRBV18, the J call TRBJ1-2, with D possibly being TRBD1 (6 bases). CDR1 is KGHSH and CDR2 is LQKENI in the germline V gene. The ends were cut back, 6 bases at V and 5 bases at J, with 16 bases in the middle. CDR3 length: 14 residues.